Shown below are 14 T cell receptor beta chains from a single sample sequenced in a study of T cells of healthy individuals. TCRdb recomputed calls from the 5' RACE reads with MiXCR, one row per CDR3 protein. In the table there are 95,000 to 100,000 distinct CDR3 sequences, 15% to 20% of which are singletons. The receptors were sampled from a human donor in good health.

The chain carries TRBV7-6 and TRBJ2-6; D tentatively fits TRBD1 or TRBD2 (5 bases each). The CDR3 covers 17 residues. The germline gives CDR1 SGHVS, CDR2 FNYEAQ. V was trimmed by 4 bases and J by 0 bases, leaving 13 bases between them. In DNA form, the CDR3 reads TGTGCCAGCAGCTCCGTTAAGGGGAGCTCTGGGGCCAACGTCCTGACTTTC. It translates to CASSSVKGSSGANVLTF. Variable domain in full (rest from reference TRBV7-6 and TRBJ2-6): GAGVSQSPRYKVTKRGQDVALRCDPISGHVSLYWYRQALGQGPEFLTYFNYEAQQDKSGLPNDRFSAERPEGSISTLTIQRTEQRDSAMYRCASSSVKGSSGANVLTFGAGSRLTVL.

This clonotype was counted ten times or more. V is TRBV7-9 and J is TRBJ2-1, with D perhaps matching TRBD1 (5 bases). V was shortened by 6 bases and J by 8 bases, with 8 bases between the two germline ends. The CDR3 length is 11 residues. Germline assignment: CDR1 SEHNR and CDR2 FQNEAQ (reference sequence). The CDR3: CASRGVYEQFF. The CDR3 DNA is TGTGCCAGCAGAGGGGTCTATGAGCAGTTCTTC.

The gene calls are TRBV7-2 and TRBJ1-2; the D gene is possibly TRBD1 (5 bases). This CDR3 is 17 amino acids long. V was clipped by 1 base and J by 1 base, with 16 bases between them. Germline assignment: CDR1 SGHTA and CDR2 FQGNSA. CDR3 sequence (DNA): TGTGCCAGCAGCTTAGGGGCCTTGGAGGGGATTAACTATGGCTACACCTTC. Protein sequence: CASSLGALEGINYGYTF.

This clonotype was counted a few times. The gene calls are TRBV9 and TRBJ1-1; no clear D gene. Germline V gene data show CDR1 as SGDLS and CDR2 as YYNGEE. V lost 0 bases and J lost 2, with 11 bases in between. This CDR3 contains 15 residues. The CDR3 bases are TGTGCCAGCAGCGTAGCGGGTAATAGAAACACTGAAGCTTTCTTT. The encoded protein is CASSVAGNRNTEAFF.

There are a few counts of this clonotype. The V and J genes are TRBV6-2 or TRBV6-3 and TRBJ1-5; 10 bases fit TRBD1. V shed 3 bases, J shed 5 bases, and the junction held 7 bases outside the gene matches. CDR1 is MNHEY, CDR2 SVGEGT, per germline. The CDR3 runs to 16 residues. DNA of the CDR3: TGTGCCAGCAGTTATAGGGGACAGGGGTTCGATCAGCCCCAGCATTTT. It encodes CASSYRGQGFDQPQHF.

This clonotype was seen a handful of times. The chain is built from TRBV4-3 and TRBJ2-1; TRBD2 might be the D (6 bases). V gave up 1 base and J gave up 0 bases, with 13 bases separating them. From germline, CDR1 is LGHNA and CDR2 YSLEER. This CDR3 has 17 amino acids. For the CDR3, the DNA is TGCGCCAGCAGCCAAGCCCCAGCGGGCTCCTCCTACAATGAGCAGTTCTTC. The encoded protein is CASSQAPAGSSYNEQFF.

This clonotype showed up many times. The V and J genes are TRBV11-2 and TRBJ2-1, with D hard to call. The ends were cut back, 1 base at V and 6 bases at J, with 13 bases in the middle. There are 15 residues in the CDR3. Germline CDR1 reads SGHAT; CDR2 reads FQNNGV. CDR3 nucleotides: TGTGCCAGCAGCTTAGGACCAGAGGTTGTCAATGAGCAGTTCTTC. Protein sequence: CASSLGPEVVNEQFF.

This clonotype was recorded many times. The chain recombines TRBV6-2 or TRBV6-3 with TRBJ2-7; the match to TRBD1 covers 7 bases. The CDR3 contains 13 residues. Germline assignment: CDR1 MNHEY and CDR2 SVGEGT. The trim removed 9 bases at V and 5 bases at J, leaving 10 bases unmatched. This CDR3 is CASLTGAGDEQYF. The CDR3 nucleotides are TGTGCCAGTCTCACAGGGGCAGGCGACGAGCAGTACTTC.

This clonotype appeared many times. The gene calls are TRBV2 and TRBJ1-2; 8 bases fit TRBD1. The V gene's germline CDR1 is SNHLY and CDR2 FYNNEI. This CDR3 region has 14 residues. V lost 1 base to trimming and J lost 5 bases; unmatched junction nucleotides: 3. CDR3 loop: CASSEGTGFYGYTF. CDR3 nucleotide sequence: TGTGCCAGCAGTGAAGGGACAGGGTTTTATGGCTACACCTTC.

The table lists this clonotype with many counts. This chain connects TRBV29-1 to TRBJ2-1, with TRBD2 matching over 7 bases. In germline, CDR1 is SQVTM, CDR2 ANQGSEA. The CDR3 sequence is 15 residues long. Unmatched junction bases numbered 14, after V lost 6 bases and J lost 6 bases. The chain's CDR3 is CSVIDGGRPLNEQFF. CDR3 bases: TGCAGCGTCATAGATGGCGGGAGACCCCTCAATGAGCAGTTCTTC.

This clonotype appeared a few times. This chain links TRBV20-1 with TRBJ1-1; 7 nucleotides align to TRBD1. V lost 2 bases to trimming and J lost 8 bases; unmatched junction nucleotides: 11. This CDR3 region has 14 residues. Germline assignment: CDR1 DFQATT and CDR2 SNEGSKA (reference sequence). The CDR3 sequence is CSARPPTGFGEAFF. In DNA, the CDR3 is TGCAGTGCTAGACCGCCGACAGGGTTTGGGGAAGCTTTCTTT.

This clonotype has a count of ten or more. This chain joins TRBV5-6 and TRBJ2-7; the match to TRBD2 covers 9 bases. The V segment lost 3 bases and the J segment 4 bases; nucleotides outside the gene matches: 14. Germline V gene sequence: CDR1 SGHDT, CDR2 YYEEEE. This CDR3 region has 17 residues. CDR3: CASSSLTDGLANYEQYF. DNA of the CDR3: TGTGCCAGCAGCTCGTTGACTGACGGACTAGCGAATTACGAGCAGTACTTC.

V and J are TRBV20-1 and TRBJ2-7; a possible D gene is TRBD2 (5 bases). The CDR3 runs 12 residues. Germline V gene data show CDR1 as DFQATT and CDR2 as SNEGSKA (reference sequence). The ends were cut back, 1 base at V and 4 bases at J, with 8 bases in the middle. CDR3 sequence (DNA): TGCAGTGCTAGAGGTAGCGCGTACGAGCAGTACTTC. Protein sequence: CSARGSAYEQYF.

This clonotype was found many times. This CDR3 is CASRRGGESGYTF. In nucleotides, the CDR3 is TGTGCCAGTAGGCGCGGGGGCGAGAGCGGCTACACCTTC. This sequence joins TRBV19 and TRBJ1-2, with D possibly matching TRBD1 (6 bases). Germline CDR1 and CDR2: LNHDA and SQIVND (reference sequence). Between the trimmed V and J ends, which lost 6 bases and 8 bases, there was a span of 16 bases. CDR3 length: 13 amino acids.